The 28 T cell receptor beta chains given below trace back to one sample, sequenced in a study of blood T cell repertoires in COVID-19 (dated by TCRdb to the early 2020s). Library generation was performed with the immunoSEQ multiplex PCR assay. The table was pulled from immuneACCESS by TCRdb, which kept in-frame rearrangements only. Such tables lose some clones; where checked, under half of the loss comes from unresolved V genes, and the rest has no known cause. The sample has 280,000 or so clones on record, about 83% of them singletons. Of the sample, over 9% falls within the top ten clones. Sequenced input: peripheral blood. The receptors were sampled from a woman in her forties or fifties who had recovered from COVID-19.

This chain uses TRBV7-3 with TRBJ2-6; D not certain. Germline CDR1 and CDR2: SGHTA and FQGTGA. The CDR3 spans 14 residues. V was trimmed by 4 bases and J by 0 bases, leaving 4 bases between them. The CDR3 is CASSYGSGANVLTF. The CDR3 DNA follows: TGTGCCAGCAGCTACGGCTCTGGGGCCAACGTCCTGACTTTC.

This chain connects TRBV9 to TRBJ1-4; 9 positions match TRBD1. In germline, CDR1 is SGDLS, CDR2 YYNGEE. This CDR3 is built from 16 residues. The V and J ends lost 2 bases and 5 bases, in that order; junction bases with no gene match: 7. The CDR3 protein is CASSVVSGTGNEKLFF. Here the CDR3 DNA reads TGTGCCAGCAGCGTGGTTTCCGGGACAGGGAATGAAAAACTGTTTTTT. Based on the CDR3 plus reference TRBV9 and TRBJ1-4, the full variable domain is DSGVTQTPKHLITATGQRVTLRCSPRSGDLSVYWYQQSLDQGLQFLIQYYNGEERAKGNILERFSAQQFPDLHSELNLSSLELGDSALYFCASSVVSGTGNEKLFFGSGTQLSVL.

V is TRBV6-5 and J is TRBJ2-3, with 7 bases fitting TRBD1. Trimming took 2 bases from V and 1 from J; bases not matched to a gene: 0. This CDR3 spans 14 amino acids. Germline V gene sequence: CDR1 MNHEY, CDR2 SVGAGI. This CDR3 reads CASSYGQGTDTQYF. Written as DNA, the CDR3 is TGTGCCAGCAGTTACGGACAGGGCACAGATACGCAGTATTTT.

The J gene is TRBJ1-1, the V gene TRBV5-4, with D maybe TRBD1 (5 bases). The V end lost 0 bases, the J end lost 2 bases, and 8 bases lay between the germline ends. There are 14 residues in the CDR3. In germline, CDR1 is SGHNT, CDR2 YYREEE (reference sequence). The CDR3, as DNA: TGTGCCAGCAGCTTGGCGACAGCAAACACTGAAGCTTTCTTT. Translating gives CASSLATANTEAFF. The full variable domain, in which reference TRBV5-4 and TRBJ1-1 provide the parts outside the CDR3, is ETGVTQSPTHLIKTRGQQVTLRCSSQSGHNTVSWYQQALGQGPQFIFQYYREEENGRGNFPPRFSGLQFPNYSSELNVNALELDDSALYLCASSLATANTEAFFGQGTRLTVV.

This chain links TRBV9 with TRBJ2-1; no clear D gene. V lost 1 base and J lost 5, with 7 bases in between. This CDR3 comprises 13 residues. The germline V gene encodes CDR1 SGDLS and CDR2 YYNGEE. The CDR3 coding sequence is TGTGCCAGCAGCGTATCCCTAGACAATGAGCAGTTCTTC. Amino acids: CASSVSLDNEQFF.

This clone was detected only once. This chain joins TRBV2 and TRBJ2-2; 14 bases map to TRBD2. Germline CDR1 reads SNHLY; CDR2 reads FYNNEI. The CDR3 sequence is 15 residues long. Germline trimming cut 6 bases from V and 8 bases from J; bases unmatched to any gene: 5. CDR3 in DNA: TGTGCCAGCAGCGGGACTAGCGGGAGAAATGGGGAGCTGTTTTTT. It translates to CASSGTSGRNGELFF.

This chain links TRBV15 with TRBJ1-5; 7 bases map to TRBD1. This CDR3 comprises 14 residues. CDR1 is LNHNV, CDR2 YYDKDF, per germline (reference sequence). Losses at the gene ends were 5 bases for V and 1 base for J; bases not matched to a gene: 2. CDR3 protein: CATSQGQSNQPQHF. Here the CDR3 DNA reads TGTGCCACCAGCCAGGGACAGAGCAATCAGCCCCAGCATTTT.

J is TRBJ2-3 and V is TRBV2; D remains unclear. Deletions cut 6 bases from V and 0 bases from J, with 10 bases between. The germline CDR1 and CDR2 sequences are SNHLY and FYNNEI. This CDR3 has 14 amino acids. CDR3 sequence: CASRSGPSTDTQYF. The CDR3 bases are TGTGCCAGCAGGAGTGGGCCTAGCACAGATACGCAGTATTTT.

The chain joins TRBV7-2 to TRBJ2-1; TRBD2 matches at 14 bases. Looked up from germline, CDR1 is SGHTA and CDR2 is FQGNSA. The CDR3 is 19 amino acids. V was pared by 5 bases and J by 1 base, with 10 bases of the junction left unmatched. CDR3 protein: CASSKPGLAGEASYNEQFF. DNA of the CDR3: TGTGCCAGCAGCAAACCGGGACTAGCGGGAGAAGCGTCCTACAATGAGCAGTTCTTC.

In its sample, this clone was seen a few times. V is TRBV7-2 and J is TRBJ2-1; TRBD2 matches 11 bases. The V and J ends lost 0 bases and 0 bases, in that order; junction bases with no gene match: 4. There are 18 residues in the CDR3. Germline CDR1 reads SGHTA; CDR2 reads FQGNSA. The chain's CDR3 is CASSLAASGGPSYNEQFF. CDR3 coding DNA: TGTGCCAGCAGCTTAGCGGCTAGCGGGGGGCCCTCCTACAATGAGCAGTTCTTC.

This chain connects TRBV3-1 (or the pseudogene TRBV3-2) to TRBJ1-2; D might be TRBD1 (5 bases). CDR3 size: 15 residues. Between the trimmed V and J ends, which lost 0 bases and 1 base, there was a span of 9 bases. CDR1 and CDR2 (germline): LGHDT, YNNKEL (reference sequence). CDR3 loop: CASSQDGAINYGYTF. As DNA, the CDR3 is TGTGCCAGCAGCCAAGATGGGGCGATTAACTATGGCTACACCTTC.

The chain employs TRBV7-2 and TRBJ2-5, with 12 bases that match TRBD2. Germline CDR1 is SGHTA and CDR2 is FQGNSA. The J segment lost 4 bases and the V segment lost 5 bases, leaving 5 bases of the junction unmatched. There are 15 residues in the CDR3. Here the CDR3 reads CASSTRTSGVETQYF. For the CDR3, the DNA is TGTGCCAGCAGCACTAGGACTAGCGGGGTAGAGACCCAGTACTTC.

The V and J genes are TRBV18 and TRBJ2-2, with a possible D match to TRBD1 (5 bases). V was shortened by 6 bases and J by 5 bases, with 10 bases between the two germline ends. Germline V gene data show CDR1 as KGHSH and CDR2 as LQKENI. The CDR3 consists of 13 residues. Here the CDR3 reads CASSQGITGELFF. In DNA, the CDR3 is TGTGCCAGCTCGCAGGGAATTACCGGGGAGCTGTTTTTT.

The chain carries TRBV14 and TRBJ1-2; D possibly corresponds to TRBD1 (5 bases). The germline gives CDR1 SGHDN, CDR2 FVKESK. The CDR3 runs 15 residues. V was pared by 3 bases and J by 8 bases, with 19 bases between. CDR3 protein: CASSQVGTAFRGYTF. The CDR3 coding sequence is TGTGCCAGCAGCCAGGTGGGGACTGCCTTCCGGGGCTACACCTTC.

The genes are TRBV7-9 and TRBJ1-1; weak D call: TRBD1 (5 bases). The CDR3 has 13 amino acids. Germline V gene sequence: CDR1 SEHNR, CDR2 FQNEAQ (reference sequence). Trimming stripped 3 bases from V and 5 bases from J, with 10 bases between. The CDR3 reads CASSFGGGTEAFF. DNA of the CDR3: TGTGCCAGCAGCTTCGGGGGTGGGACTGAAGCTTTCTTT.

The gene calls are TRBV29-1 and TRBJ1-2; no clear D gene. CDR3 length equals 12 residues. The germline V gene encodes CDR1 SQVTM and CDR2 ANQGSEA. The V gene lost 3 bases and the J gene lost 4 bases, with 9 bases spanning the gap. The CDR3 here is CSVDRGTYGYTF. CDR3 DNA: TGCAGCGTTGATCGGGGAACCTATGGCTACACCTTC.

The chain carries TRBV7-9 and TRBJ1-2; maybe TRBD1 (5 bases). Looked up from germline, CDR1 is SEHNR and CDR2 is FQNEAQ (reference sequence). V shed 1 base and J shed 4 bases, with 10 bases lying between them. The CDR3 is made up of 14 amino acids. CDR3 DNA: TGTGCCAGCAGCTTAGTGACAGAGAGCTATGGCTACACCTTC. It translates to CASSLVTESYGYTF.

The chain has TRBV9 and TRBJ2-1; TRBD2 aligns across 14 bases. V lost 3 bases, J lost 8 bases, and 22 bases stayed unmatched. The germline gives CDR1 SGDLS, CDR2 YYNGEE. This CDR3 is 21 amino acids long. CDR3 bases: TGTGCCAGCAGCGCCGGACAGGGTGGGACTAGCGGGAGCAGAGTCTGGGATGAGCAGTTCTTC. This encodes CASSAGQGGTSGSRVWDEQFF.

The V call is TRBV11-2, the J call TRBJ2-6; 11 bases map to TRBD1. This CDR3 contains 19 residues. Trimming at V came to 5 bases and at J to 5 bases, leaving 14 bases not matched to a gene. The germline V gene has CDR1 SGHAT and CDR2 FQNNGV. The CDR3 loop reads CASSRTGGPRLGWANVLTF. The CDR3 coding sequence is TGTGCCAGCAGCAGGACAGGGGGCCCCCGGCTGGGTTGGGCCAACGTCCTGACTTTC.

This chain links TRBV10-1 with TRBJ2-4, with 10 positions matching TRBD2. The CDR3 sequence is 14 residues long. The junction had 4 bases not matched to a gene; V was cut back by 6 bases and J by 5 bases. CDR1 is WNHNN and CDR2 is SYGVQD in the germline V gene (reference sequence). The CDR3 protein is CASRLAGGQNIQYF. The CDR3 DNA reads TGCGCCAGCAGATTAGCGGGGGGACAAAACATTCAGTACTTC.

This clone turned up a few times. The gene calls are TRBV6-4 and TRBJ2-3; 7 bases are shared with TRBD2. The CDR3 length is 14 residues. With V trimmed by 3 bases and J by 7 bases, 7 bases remained unmatched. Per the germline V gene, CDR1 is MRHNA and CDR2 is SNTAGT. The CDR3 spells CASSEGGSGNTQYF. The CDR3 DNA sequence: TGTGCCAGCAGTGAAGGCGGGAGCGGGAATACGCAGTATTTT.

The rearrangement links TRBV4-1 to TRBJ2-5; TRBD2 aligns across 14 bases. Trimming at V came to 4 bases and at J to 9 bases, leaving 16 bases not matched to a gene. Germline values: CDR1 MGHRA, CDR2 YSYEKL. The CDR3 spans 18 residues. The CDR3 bases are TGCGCCAGCAGCCGACCACGACTAGCGGGGGGGCCCCCCTTCCCCCAGTACTTC. Translation: CASSRPRLAGGPPFPQYF.

V gene TRBV27 combines with J gene TRBJ2-3, with TRBD2 matching 12 bases. The CDR3 extends over 15 amino acids. CDR1 and CDR2 from the germline V gene are MNHEY and SMNVEV (reference sequence). V shed 8 bases, J shed 6 bases, and the junction held 9 bases outside the gene matches. In DNA form, the CDR3 reads TGTGCCAGCGGACTAGCGGGGCCTCCTACGGATACGCAGTATTTT. This translates into CASGLAGPPTDTQYF.

The gene calls are TRBV10-3 and TRBJ1-2; 8 nucleotides agree with TRBD1. From germline, CDR1 is ENHRY and CDR2 SYGVKD. The CDR3 sequence is 16 residues long. Unmatched junction bases numbered 7, after V lost 0 bases and J lost 4 bases. CDR3 residues: CAISESQGASAYGYTF. The DNA of the CDR3 is TGTGCCATCAGTGAGTCCCAGGGGGCCTCCGCCTATGGCTACACCTTC.

In DNA form, the CDR3 reads TGTGCCAGCAGGAGGGGACAGGGACTCACCGGGGAGCTGTTTTTT. Amino acid sequence: CASRRGQGLTGELFF. The chain is built from TRBV7-2 and TRBJ2-2; TRBD1 matches at 9 bases. This CDR3 contains 15 residues. Trimming at V came to 6 bases and at J to 4 bases, leaving 6 bases not matched to a gene. CDR1 SGHTA and CDR2 FQGNSA come from the germline V gene.

This clone was counted between two and nine times. The chain links TRBV4-3 to TRBJ2-7, with 10 positions matching TRBD1. The CDR3 has 15 amino acids. V was pared by 3 bases and J by 2 bases, with 4 bases of the junction left unmatched. Germline V gene data show CDR1 as LGHNA and CDR2 as YSLEER. CDR3 nucleotides: TGCGCCAGCAGCCAGGGGACAGGGGAGGCCTACGAGCAGTACTTC. The encoded protein is CASSQGTGEAYEQYF.

The CDR3 protein is CAISEGTGKEKLFF. The CDR3 DNA follows: TGTGCCATCAGTGAAGGGACAGGAAAGGAAAAACTGTTTTTT. The rearrangement uses TRBV10-3 and TRBJ1-4; 8 positions agree with TRBD1. CDR3 length equals 14 residues. The V segment lost 3 bases and the J segment 8 bases; nucleotides outside the gene matches: 5. The germline V gene has CDR1 ENHRY and CDR2 SYGVKD.

V gene TRBV10-3 combines with J gene TRBJ1-3; TRBD1 agrees at 9 bases. The CDR3 runs 14 residues. Germline CDR1 reads ENHRY; CDR2 reads SYGVKD. With 6 bases clipped from V and 1 base from J, the junction kept 1 base outside the gene matches. CDR3 region: CAIRGTGSGNTIYF. The CDR3 nucleotides are TGTGCCATCAGGGGGACAGGGTCTGGAAACACCATATATTTT.